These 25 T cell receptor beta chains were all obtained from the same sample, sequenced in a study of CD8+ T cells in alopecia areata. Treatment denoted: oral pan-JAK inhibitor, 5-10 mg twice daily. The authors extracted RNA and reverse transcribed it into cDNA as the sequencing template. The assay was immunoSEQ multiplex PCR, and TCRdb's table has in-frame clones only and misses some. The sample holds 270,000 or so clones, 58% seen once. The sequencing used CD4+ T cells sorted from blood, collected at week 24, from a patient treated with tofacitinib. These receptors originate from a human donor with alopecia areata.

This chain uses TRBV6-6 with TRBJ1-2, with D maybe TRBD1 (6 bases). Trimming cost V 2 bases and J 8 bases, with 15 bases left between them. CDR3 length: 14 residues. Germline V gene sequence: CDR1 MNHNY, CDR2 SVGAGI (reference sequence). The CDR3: CASSYSPGAEGYTF. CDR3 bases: TGTGCCAGCAGTTACAGTCCGGGGGCCGAAGGCTACACCTTC.

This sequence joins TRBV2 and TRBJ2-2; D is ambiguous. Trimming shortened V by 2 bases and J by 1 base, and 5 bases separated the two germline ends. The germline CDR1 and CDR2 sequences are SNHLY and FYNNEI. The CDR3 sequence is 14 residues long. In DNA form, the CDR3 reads TGTGCCAGCAGTGAACACCAGAACACCGGGGAGCTGTTTTTT. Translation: CASSEHQNTGELFF.

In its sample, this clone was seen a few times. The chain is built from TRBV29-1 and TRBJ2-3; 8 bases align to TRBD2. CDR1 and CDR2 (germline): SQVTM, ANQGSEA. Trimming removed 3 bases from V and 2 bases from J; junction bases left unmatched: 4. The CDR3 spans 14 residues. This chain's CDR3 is CSVERGAYTDTQYF. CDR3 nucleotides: TGCAGCGTTGAGCGGGGGGCCTACACAGATACGCAGTATTTT.

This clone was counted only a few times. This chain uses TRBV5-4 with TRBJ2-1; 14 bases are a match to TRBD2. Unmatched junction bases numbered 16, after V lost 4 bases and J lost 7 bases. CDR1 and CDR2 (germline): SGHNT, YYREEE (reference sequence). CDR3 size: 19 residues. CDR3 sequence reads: CASSGPGLAGAYRSNEQFF. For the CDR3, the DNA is TGTGCCAGCAGCGGACCGGGACTAGCGGGGGCCTATAGGTCTAATGAGCAGTTCTTC.

Here the CDR3 reads CASTFLAGRSTDTQYF. The CDR3 DNA reads TGTGCCAGCACCTTCCTAGCGGGGCGCAGCACAGATACGCAGTATTTT. The chain couples TRBV7-9 to TRBJ2-3; TRBD2 matches at 9 bases. In germline, CDR1 is SEHNR, CDR2 FQNEAQ (reference sequence). The CDR3 spans 16 residues. J lost 0 bases, V lost 7 bases, and 8 bases had no gene match.

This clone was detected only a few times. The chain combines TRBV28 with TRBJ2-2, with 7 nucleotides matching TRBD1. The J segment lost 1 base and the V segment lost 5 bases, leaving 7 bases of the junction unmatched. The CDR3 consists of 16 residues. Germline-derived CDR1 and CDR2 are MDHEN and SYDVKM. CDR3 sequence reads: CASSTRTGLNTGELFF. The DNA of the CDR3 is TGTGCCAGCAGTACCAGGACAGGCCTGAACACCGGGGAGCTGTTTTTT.

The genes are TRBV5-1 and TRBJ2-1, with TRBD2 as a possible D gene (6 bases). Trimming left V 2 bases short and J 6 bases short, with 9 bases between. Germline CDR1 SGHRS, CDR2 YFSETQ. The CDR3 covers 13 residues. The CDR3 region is CASSFRSGNEQFF. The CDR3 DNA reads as TGCGCCAGCAGCTTCCGTAGCGGCAATGAGCAGTTCTTC.

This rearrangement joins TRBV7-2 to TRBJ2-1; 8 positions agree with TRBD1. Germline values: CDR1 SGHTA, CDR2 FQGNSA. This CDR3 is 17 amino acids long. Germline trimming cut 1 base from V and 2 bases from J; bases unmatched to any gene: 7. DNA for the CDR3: TGTGCCAGCAGCTTAGGGACAGGGACTCGGGCCTACAATGAGCAGTTCTTC. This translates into CASSLGTGTRAYNEQFF.

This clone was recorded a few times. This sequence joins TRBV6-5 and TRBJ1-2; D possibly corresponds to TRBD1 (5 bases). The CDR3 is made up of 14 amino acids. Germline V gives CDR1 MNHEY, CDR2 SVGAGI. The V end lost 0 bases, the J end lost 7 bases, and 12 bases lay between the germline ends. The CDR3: CASSYSGGQGGYTF. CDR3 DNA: TGTGCCAGCAGTTACTCCGGGGGTCAGGGTGGCTACACCTTC.

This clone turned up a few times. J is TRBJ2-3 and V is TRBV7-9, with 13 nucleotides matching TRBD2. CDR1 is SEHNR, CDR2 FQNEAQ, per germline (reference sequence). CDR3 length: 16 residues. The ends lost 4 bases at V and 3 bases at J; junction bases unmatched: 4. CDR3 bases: TGTGCCAGCAGCTCAGGGACTAGCGGGGCGACAGATACGCAGTATTTT. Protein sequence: CASSSGTSGATDTQYF.

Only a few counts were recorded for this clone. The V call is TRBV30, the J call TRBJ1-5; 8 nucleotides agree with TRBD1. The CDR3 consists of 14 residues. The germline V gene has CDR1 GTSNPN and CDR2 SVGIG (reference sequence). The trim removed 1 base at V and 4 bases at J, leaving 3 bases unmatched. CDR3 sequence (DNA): TGTGCCTGGAGTGCGGGACAGGAAAATCAGCCCCAGCATTTT. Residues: CAWSAGQENQPQHF.

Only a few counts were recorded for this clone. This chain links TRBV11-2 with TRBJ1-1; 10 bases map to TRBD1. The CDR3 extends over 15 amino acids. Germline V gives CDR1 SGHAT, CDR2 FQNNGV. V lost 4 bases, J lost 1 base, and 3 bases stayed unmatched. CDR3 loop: CASSWGTGANTEAFF. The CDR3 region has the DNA TGTGCCAGCAGCTGGGGGACAGGGGCGAACACTGAAGCTTTCTTT.

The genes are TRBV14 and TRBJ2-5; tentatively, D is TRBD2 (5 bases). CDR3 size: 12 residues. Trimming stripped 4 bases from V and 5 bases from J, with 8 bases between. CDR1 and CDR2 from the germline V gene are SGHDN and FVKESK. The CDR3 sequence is CASSRRRETQYF. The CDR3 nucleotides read TGTGCCAGCAGCCGACGGAGGGAGACCCAGTACTTC. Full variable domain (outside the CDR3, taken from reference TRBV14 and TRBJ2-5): EAGVTQFPSHSVIEKGQTVTLRCDPISGHDNLYWYRRVMGKEIKFLLHFVKESKQDESGMPNNRFLAERTGGTYSTLKVQPAELEDSGVYFCASSRRRETQYFGPGTRLLVL.

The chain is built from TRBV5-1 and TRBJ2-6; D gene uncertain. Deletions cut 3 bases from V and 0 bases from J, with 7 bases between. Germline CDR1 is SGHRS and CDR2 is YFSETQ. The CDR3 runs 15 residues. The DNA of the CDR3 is TGCGCCAGCAGCTCTGAAATCTCTGGGGCCAACGTCCTGACTTTC. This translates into CASSSEISGANVLTF.

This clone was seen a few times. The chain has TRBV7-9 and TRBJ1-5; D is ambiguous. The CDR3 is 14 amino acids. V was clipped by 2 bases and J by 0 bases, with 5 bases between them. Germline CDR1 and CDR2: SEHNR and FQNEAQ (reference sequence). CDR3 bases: TGTGCCAGCAGCTTAAAGGATAGCAATCAGCCCCAGCATTTT. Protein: CASSLKDSNQPQHF.

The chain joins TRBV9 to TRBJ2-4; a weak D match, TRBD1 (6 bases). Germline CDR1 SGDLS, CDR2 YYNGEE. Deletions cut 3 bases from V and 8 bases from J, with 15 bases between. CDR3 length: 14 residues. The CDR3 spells CASSATLQGDIQYF. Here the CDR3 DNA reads TGTGCCAGCAGCGCAACCTTACAGGGTGACATTCAGTACTTC.

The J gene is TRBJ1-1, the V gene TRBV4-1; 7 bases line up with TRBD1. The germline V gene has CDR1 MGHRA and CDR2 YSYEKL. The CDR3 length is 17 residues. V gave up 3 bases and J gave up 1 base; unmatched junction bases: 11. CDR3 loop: CASSHALQGTKNTEAFF. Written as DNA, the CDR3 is TGCGCCAGCAGCCACGCACTACAGGGGACAAAGAACACTGAAGCTTTCTTT.

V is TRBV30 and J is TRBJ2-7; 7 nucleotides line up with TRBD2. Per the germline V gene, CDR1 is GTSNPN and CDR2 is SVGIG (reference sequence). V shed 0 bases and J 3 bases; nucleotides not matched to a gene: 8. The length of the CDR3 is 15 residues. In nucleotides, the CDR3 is TGTGCCTGGAGTGTAAATTTTGGGGAGGGCTACGAGCAGTACTTC. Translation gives CAWSVNFGEGYEQYF.

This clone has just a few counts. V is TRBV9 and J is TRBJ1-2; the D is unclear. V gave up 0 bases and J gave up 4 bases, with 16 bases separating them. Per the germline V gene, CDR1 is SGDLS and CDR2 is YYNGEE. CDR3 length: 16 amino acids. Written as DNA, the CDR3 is TGTGCCAGCAGCGTAGGGATCGGAGGCGAAGCCTATGGCTACACCTTC. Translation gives CASSVGIGGEAYGYTF.

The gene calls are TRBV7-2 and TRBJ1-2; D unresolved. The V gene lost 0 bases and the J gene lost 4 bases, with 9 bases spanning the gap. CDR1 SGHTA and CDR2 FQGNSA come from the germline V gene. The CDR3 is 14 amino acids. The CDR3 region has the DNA TGTGCCAGCAGCTTAGCGTTGGCTGGCTATGGCTACACCTTC. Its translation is CASSLALAGYGYTF.

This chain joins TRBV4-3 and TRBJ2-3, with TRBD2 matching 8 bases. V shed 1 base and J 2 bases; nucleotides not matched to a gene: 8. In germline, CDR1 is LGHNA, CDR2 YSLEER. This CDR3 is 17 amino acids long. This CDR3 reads CASSQGGLGDLTDTQYF. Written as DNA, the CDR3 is TGCGCCAGCAGCCAAGGGGGACTAGGGGACCTCACAGATACGCAGTATTTT.

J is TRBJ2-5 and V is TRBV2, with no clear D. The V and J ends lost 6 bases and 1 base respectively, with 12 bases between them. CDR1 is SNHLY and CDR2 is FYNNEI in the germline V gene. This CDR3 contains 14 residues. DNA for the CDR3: TGTGCCAGCAGCGAAAGGTACAGCCAAGAGACCCAGTACTTC. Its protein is CASSERYSQETQYF.

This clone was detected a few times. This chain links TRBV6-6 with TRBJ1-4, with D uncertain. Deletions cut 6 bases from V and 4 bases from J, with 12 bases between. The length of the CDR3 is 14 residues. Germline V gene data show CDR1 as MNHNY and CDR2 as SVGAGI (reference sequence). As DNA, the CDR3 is TGTGCCAGCAGAGGATTTCGGGATAATGAAAAACTGTTTTTT. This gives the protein CASRGFRDNEKLFF.

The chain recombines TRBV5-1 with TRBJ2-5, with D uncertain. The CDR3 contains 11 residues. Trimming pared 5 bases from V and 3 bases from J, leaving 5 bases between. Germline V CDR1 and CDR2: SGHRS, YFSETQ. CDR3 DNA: TGCGCCAGCAGGGGCGAAGAGACCCAGTACTTC. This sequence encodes CASRGEETQYF.

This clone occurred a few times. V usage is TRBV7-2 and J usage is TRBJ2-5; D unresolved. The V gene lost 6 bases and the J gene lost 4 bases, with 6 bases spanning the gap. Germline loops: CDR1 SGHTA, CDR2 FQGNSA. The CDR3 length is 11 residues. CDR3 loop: CASRLIETQYF. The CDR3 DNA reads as TGTGCCAGCAGACTAATAGAGACCCAGTACTTC.